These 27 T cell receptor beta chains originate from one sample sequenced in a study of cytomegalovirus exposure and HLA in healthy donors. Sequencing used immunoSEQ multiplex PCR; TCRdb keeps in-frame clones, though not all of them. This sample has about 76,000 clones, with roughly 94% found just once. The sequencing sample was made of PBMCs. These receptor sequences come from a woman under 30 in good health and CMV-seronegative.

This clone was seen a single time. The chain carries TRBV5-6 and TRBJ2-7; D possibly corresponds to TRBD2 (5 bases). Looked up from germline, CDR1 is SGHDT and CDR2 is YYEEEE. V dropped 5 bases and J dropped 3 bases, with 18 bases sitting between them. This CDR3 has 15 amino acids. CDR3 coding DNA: TGTGCCAGCAGACGAGGCGGGTTAGCTATCTACGAGCAGTACTTC. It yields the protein CASRRGGLAIYEQYF.

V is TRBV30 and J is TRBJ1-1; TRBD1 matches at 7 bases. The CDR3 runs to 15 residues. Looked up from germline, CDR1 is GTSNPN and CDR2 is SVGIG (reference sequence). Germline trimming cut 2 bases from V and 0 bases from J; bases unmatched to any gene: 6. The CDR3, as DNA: TGTGCCTGGAGTACTGGGGACAGCCTGAACACTGAAGCTTTCTTT. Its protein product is CAWSTGDSLNTEAFF. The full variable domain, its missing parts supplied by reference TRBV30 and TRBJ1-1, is SQTIHQWPATLVQPVGSPLSLECTVEGTSNPNLYWYRQAAGRGLQLLFYSVGIGQISSEVPQNLSASRPQDRQFILSSKKLLLSDSGFYLCAWSTGDSLNTEAFFGQGTRLTVV.

CDR3 sequence: CASSLLGDRGETQYF. In nucleotides, the CDR3 is TGCGCCAGCAGCTTGTTAGGGGACAGGGGCGAGACCCAGTACTTC. The chain has TRBV5-1 and TRBJ2-5, with TRBD1 identical over 10 bases. The CDR3 spans 15 residues. Per germline, CDR1 SGHRS and CDR2 YFSETQ. After removal of 1 base from V and 5 bases from J, the junction contained 5 bases not matched to a gene.

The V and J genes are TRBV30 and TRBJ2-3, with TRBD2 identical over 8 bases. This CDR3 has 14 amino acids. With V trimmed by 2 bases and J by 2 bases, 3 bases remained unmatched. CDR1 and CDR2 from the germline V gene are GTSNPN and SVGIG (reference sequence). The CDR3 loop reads CAWSIGGATDTQYF. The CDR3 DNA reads TGTGCCTGGAGTATCGGGGGGGCCACAGATACGCAGTATTTT.

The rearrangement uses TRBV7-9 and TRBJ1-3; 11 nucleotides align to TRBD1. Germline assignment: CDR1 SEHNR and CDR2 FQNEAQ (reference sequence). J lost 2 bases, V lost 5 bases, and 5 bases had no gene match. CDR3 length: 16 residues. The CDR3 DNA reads TGTGCCAGCAGCGGACAGGGGGCGGCTACTGGAAACACCATATATTTT. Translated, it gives CASSGQGAATGNTIYF.

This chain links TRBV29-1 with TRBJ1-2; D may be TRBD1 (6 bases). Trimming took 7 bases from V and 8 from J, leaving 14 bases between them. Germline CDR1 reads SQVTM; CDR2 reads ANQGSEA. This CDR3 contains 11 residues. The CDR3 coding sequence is TGCAGCGCGGGGGGCCTCTACGGCTACACCTTC. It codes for CSAGGLYGYTF.

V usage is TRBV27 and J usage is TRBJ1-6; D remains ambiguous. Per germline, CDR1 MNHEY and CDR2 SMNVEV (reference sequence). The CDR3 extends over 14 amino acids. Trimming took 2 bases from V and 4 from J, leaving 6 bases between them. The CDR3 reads CASSLPGYNSPLHF. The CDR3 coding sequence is TGTGCCAGCAGTTTACCCGGGTATAATTCACCCCTCCACTTT.

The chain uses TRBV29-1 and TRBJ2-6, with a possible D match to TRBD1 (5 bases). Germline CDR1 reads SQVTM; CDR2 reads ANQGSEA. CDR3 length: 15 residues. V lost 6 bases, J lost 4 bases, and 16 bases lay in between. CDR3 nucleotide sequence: TGCAGCGTCCCTGCCCAGGGAACAGGGGCCAACGTCCTGACTTTC. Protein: CSVPAQGTGANVLTF.

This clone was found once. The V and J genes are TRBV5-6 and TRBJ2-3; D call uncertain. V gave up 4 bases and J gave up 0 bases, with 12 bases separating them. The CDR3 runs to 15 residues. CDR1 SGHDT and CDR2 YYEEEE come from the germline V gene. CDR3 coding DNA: TGTGCCAGCAGCCCCTTACCTATTAGCACAGATACGCAGTATTTT. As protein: CASSPLPISTDTQYF.

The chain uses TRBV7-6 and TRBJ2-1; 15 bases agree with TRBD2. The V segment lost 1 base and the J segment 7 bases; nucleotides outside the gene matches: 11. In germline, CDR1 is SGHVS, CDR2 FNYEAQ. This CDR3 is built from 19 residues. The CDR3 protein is CASSLVGLAGGPVLNEQFF. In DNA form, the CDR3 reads TGTGCCAGCAGCTTAGTAGGACTAGCGGGGGGGCCCGTCCTAAATGAGCAGTTCTTC.

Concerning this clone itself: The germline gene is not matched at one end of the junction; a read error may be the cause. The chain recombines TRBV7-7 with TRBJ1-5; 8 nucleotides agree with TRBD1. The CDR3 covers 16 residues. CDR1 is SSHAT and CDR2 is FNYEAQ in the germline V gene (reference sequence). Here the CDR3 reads CASSLATGQGDQPQHF. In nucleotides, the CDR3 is TGTGCTAGCAGCTTAGCTACAGGACAGGGTGACCAGCCCCAGCATTTT.

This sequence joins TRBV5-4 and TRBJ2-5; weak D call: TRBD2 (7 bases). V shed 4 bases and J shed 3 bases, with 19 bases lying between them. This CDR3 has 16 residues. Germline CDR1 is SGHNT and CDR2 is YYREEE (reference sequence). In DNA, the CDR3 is TGTGCCAGCAGCGGGGGGGCCTTGGCAACGGAAGAGACCCAGTACTTC. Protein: CASSGGALATEETQYF.

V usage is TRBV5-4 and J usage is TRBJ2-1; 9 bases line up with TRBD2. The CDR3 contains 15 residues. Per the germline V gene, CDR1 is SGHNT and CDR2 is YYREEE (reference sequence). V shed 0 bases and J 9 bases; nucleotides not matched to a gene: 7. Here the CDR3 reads CASSLAAGGQGEQFF. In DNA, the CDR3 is TGTGCCAGCAGCTTGGCGGCGGGGGGGCAGGGTGAGCAGTTCTTC.

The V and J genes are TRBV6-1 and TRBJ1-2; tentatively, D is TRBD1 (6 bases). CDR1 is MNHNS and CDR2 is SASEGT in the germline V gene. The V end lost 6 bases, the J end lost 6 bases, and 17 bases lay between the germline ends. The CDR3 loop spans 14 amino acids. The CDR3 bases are TGTGCCAGCAGGCCCTCGGGGGGCTTCGATGGCTACACCTTC. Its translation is CASRPSGGFDGYTF.

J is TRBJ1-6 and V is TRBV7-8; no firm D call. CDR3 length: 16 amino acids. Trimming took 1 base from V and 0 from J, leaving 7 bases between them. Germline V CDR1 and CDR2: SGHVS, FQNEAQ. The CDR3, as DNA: TGTGCCAGCAGCTTAGGTGGCGGCTCCTATAATTCACCCCTCCACTTT. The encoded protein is CASSLGGGSYNSPLHF. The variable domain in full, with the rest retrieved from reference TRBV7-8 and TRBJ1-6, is GAGVSQSPRYKVAKRGQDVALRCDPISGHVSLFWYQQALGQGPEFLTYFQNEAQLDKSGLPSDRFFAERPEGSVSTLKIQRTQQEDSAVYLCASSLGGGSYNSPLHFGNGTRLTVT.

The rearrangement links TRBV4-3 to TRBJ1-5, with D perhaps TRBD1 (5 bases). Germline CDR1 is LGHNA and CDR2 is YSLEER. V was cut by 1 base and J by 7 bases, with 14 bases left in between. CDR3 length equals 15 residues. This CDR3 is CASSQVAGVGQPQHF. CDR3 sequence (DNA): TGCGCCAGCAGCCAAGTCGCGGGGGTGGGCCAGCCCCAGCATTTT.

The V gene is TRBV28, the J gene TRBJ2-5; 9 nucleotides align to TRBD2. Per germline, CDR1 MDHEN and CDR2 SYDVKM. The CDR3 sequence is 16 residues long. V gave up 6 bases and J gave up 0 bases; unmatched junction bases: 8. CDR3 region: CASSRSGGLYQETQYF. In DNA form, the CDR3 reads TGTGCCAGCAGCCGAAGCGGGGGGTTGTACCAAGAGACCCAGTACTTC.

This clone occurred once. Written as DNA, the CDR3 is TGTGCCAGCAGTCGGAAAGGACAGAACAATCAGCCCCAGCATTTT. It codes for CASSRKGQNNQPQHF. This sequence joins TRBV27 and TRBJ1-5; maybe TRBD1 (6 bases). This CDR3 is 15 amino acids long. Trimming left V 5 bases short and J 3 bases short, with 14 bases between. Germline values: CDR1 MNHEY, CDR2 SMNVEV (reference sequence).

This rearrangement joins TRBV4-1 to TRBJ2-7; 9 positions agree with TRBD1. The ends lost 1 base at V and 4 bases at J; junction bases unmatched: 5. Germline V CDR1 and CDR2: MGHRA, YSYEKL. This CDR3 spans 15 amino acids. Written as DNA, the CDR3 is TGCGCCAGCAGCCAAGCTGGGACAGGGAATTACGAGCAGTACTTC. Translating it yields CASSQAGTGNYEQYF.

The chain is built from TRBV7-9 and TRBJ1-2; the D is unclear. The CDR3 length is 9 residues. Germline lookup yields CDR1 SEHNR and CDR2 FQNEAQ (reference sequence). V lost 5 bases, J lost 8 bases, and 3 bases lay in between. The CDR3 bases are TGTGCCAGCAGCCCGGGCTACACCTTC. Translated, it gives CASSPGYTF.

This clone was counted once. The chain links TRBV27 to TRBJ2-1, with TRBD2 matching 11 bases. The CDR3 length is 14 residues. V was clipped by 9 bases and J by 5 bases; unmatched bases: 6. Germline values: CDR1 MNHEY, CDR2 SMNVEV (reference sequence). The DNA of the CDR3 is TGTGCCAGTTCCCTAGCGGGGGGAAACAATGAGCAGTTCTTC. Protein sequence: CASSLAGGNNEQFF.

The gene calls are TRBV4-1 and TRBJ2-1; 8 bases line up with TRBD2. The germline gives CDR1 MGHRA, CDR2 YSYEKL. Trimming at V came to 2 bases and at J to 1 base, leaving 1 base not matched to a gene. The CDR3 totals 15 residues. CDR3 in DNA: TGCGCCAGCAGCCAAAGCGGGAGTTCCTACAATGAGCAGTTCTTC. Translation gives CASSQSGSSYNEQFF.

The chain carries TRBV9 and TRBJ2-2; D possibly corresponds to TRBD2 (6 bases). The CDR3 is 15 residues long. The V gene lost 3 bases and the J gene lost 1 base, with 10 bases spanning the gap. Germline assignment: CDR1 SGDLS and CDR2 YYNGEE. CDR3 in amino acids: CASSELALNTGELFF. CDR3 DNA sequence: TGTGCCAGCAGCGAGCTAGCGTTGAACACCGGGGAGCTGTTTTTT.

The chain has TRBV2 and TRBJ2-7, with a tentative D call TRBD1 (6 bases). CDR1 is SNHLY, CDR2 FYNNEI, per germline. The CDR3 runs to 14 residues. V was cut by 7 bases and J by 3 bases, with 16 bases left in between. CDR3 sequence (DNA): TGTGCCAGCATCAGAAGGACAGAAGACTACGAGCAGTACTTC. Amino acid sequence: CASIRRTEDYEQYF.

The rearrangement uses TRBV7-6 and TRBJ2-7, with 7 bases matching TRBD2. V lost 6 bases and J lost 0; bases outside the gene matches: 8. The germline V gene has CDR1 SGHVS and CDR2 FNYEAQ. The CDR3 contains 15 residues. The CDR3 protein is CASSKSGGLSYEQYF. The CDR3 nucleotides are TGTGCCAGCAGTAAATCGGGGGGACTCTCCTACGAGCAGTACTTC. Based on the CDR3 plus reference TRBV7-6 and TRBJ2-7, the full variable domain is GAGVSQSPRYKVTKRGQDVALRCDPISGHVSLYWYRQALGQGPEFLTYFNYEAQQDKSGLPNDRFSAERPEGSISTLTIQRTEQRDSAMYRCASSKSGGLSYEQYFGPGTRLTVT.

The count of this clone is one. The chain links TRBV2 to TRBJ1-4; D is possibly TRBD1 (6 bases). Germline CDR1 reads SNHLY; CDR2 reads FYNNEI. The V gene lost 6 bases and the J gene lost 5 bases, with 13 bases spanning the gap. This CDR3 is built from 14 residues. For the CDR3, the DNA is TGTGCCAGCAGAGCCGGGACACGGAATGAAAAACTGTTTTTT. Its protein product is CASRAGTRNEKLFF.

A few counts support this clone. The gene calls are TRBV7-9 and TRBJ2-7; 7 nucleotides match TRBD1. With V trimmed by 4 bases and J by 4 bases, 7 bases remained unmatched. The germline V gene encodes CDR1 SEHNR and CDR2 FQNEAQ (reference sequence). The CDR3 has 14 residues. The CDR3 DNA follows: TGTGCCAGCAGCTGGAGACAGGGCGGGTACGAGCAGTACTTC. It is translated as CASSWRQGGYEQYF.